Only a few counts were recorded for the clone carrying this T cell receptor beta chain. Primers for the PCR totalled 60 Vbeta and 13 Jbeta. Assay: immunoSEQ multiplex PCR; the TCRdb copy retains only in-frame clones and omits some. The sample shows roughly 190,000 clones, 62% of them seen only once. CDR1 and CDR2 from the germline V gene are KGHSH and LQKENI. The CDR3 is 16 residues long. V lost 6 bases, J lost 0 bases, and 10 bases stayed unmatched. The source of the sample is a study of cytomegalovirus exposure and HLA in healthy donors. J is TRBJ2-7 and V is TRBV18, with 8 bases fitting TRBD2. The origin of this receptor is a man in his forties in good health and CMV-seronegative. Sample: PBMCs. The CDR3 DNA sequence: TGTGCCAGCTCGCTCTTTAGCGGGGAAAGCTCCTACGAGCAGTACTTC. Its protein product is CASSLFSGESSYEQYF.